The rows below give T cell receptor beta chains drawn from one sample of a study of long-term antiretroviral therapy in people with HIV. Repertoires were generated with immunoSEQ multiplex PCR, while TCRdb's copy carries only in-frame clones and drops some. Counted here are under 30,000 clones, roughly 93% occurring once; the ten biggest clones make up about 2.6%. The source material was unsorted PBMCs, sampled around 7.4 years after starting antiretroviral therapy. The receptors here all came from a man aged 50 to 60 with HIV. The CDR3 runs from the conserved cysteine through the conserved F or W. The D gene is left open where the match is weak. A row's size may be missing; if present it is once, few, many or a size class.

clone_size j_call d_call v_call cdr3_aa cdr3_nt
. TRBJ2-1 . TRBV5-1 CASSLSQNNEQFF TGCGCCAGCAGCTTAAGCCAGAACAATGAGCAGTTCTTC
. TRBJ2-2 TRBD2 TRBV11-3 CASSPRGGGGTGELFF TGTGCCAGCAGCCCGCGCGGCGGGGGGGGCACCGGGGAGCTGTTTTTT
few TRBJ2-1 . TRBV4-3 CASSQGYNEQFF TGCGCCAGCAGCCAAGGGTACAATGAGCAGTTCTTC
. TRBJ2-1 . TRBV7-2 CASSRIPGDEQFF TGTGCCAGCAGCCGGATTCCAGGGGATGAGCAGTTCTTC
. TRBJ1-4 . TRBV18 CASSPGGAQGEKLFF TGTGCCAGCTCACCAGGAGGGGCCCAAGGAGAAAAACTGTTTTTT
. TRBJ1-1 . TRBV5-4 CASSLAGSTEAFF TGTGCCAGCAGCTTGGCAGGGAGCACTGAAGCTTTCTTT
once TRBJ1-6 . TRBV7-2 CASRSGPYNSPLHF TGTGCCAGCAGATCGGGACCCTATAATTCACCCCTCCACTTT
. TRBJ2-4 . TRBV6-1 CASSVSPGAPIQYF TGTGCCAGCAGTGTCTCCCCAGGGGCCCCCATTCAGTACTTC
few TRBJ1-2 . TRBV2 CASSEASNYGYTF TGTGCCAGCAGTGAAGCTTCCAACTATGGCTACACCTTC
. TRBJ2-7 TRBD2 TRBV5-1 CASSPIGGMSYEQYF TGCGCCAGCAGCCCTATCGGGGGGATGTCTTACGAGCAGTACTTC
. TRBJ2-7 . TRBV4-3 CASSLNYEQYF TGCGCCAGCAGCCTGAACTACGAGCAGTACTTC
. TRBJ2-3 . TRBV5-1 CASSLETSTDTQYF TGCGCCAGCAGCTTGGAAACTAGCACAGATACGCAGTATTTT
. TRBJ2-7 TRBD1 TRBV11-2 CASSLRLGQGFGEQYF TGTGCCAGCAGCTTACGGTTGGGACAGGGGTTTGGGGAGCAGTACTTC
. TRBJ2-5 . TRBV5-1 CASRSSTGTQETQYF TGCGCCAGCAGGTCGAGCACGGGGACCCAAGAGACCCAGTACTTC
once TRBJ2-1 TRBD2 TRBV30 CACTTSDSSYNEQFF TGTGCCTGCACAACTAGCGATAGCTCCTACAATGAGCAGTTCTTC
. TRBJ2-3 . TRBV7-3 CASSFGGTDTQYF TGTGCCAGCAGCTTCGGGGGAACAGATACGCAGTATTTT
. TRBJ1-6 . TRBV19 CASSTTIGTPLHF TGTGCCAGTAGTACGACAATTGGGACACCCCTCCACTTT
. TRBJ1-2 . TRBV5-4 CASSFYQGTAGYTF TGTGCCAGCAGCTTTTATCAGGGTACAGCTGGCTACACCTTC
. TRBJ1-4 . TRBV10-3 CAISDRSNEKLFF TGTGCCATCAGCGACAGAAGTAATGAAAAACTGTTTTTT
. TRBJ2-7 TRBD2 TRBV5-5 CASSLGFGQRDLSYEQYF TGTGCCAGCAGCTTGGGGTTCGGGCAGCGGGATCTATCCTACGAGCAGTACTTC
. TRBJ2-1 TRBD1 TRBV5-1 CASSEGQPTYNEQFF TGCGCCAGCAGCGAGGGACAGCCGACCTACAATGAGCAGTTCTTC
. TRBJ2-5 . TRBV30 CAWNGGQETQYF TGTGCCTGGAACGGGGGACAAGAGACCCAGTACTTC
. TRBJ1-1 . TRBV10-3 CAISEYGWEAFF TGTGCCATCAGTGAGTACGGCTGGGAAGCTTTCTTT
. TRBJ1-4 . TRBV7-8 CASSLDRTNEKLFF TGTGCCAGCAGCTTAGATAGAACTAATGAAAAACTGTTTTTT
. TRBJ2-2 . TRBV19 CASSPRTITGELFF TGTGCCAGTAGTCCCCGGACAATCACCGGGGAGCTGTTTTTT
. TRBJ1-2 TRBD1 TRBV5-1 CASSRDRGDPYYGYTF TGCGCCAGCAGCCGGGACAGGGGGGACCCTTACTATGGCTACACCTTC
. TRBJ1-5 . TRBV2 CASSDTQDQPQHF TGTGCCAGCAGTGACACCCAAGATCAGCCCCAGCATTTT
. TRBJ2-1 . TRBV9 CASSVRAPDEQFF TGTGCCAGCAGCGTACGGGCCCCGGATGAGCAGTTCTTC
. TRBJ2-3 TRBD2 TRBV5-1 CASSSGLAGGRSDTQYF TGCGCCAGCAGCTCGGGGCTAGCGGGGGGCCGTTCAGATACGCAGTATTTT
. TRBJ2-7 . TRBV29-1 CSVELAEGGYEQYF TGCAGCGTTGAACTAGCGGAGGGGGGCTACGAGCAGTACTTC
. TRBJ2-6 . TRBV7-9 CASSLLMGVLTF TGTGCCAGCAGCTTATTGATGGGCGTCCTGACTTTC
. TRBJ1-1 . TRBV5-6 CASRIGMNTEAFF TGTGCCAGCAGGATAGGTATGAACACTGAAGCTTTCTTT
. TRBJ2-1 . TRBV5-3 CAREGGNYNEQFF TGTGCCAGAGAGGGGGGGAACTACAATGAGCAGTTCTTC
. TRBJ2-3 TRBD2 TRBV9 CASSPGTSGTDTQYF TGTGCCAGCAGCCCCGGGACTAGCGGCACAGATACGCAGTATTTT
. TRBJ2-7 TRBD2 TRBV29-1 CSVVSFETSGPSSYEQYF TGCAGCGTTGTGTCGTTCGAGACTAGCGGACCGAGCTCCTACGAGCAGTACTTC
. TRBJ2-1 TRBD2 TRBV5-1 CASSSAGGPQNEQFF TGCGCCAGCAGCTCAGCGGGGGGGCCCCAGAATGAGCAGTTCTTC
. TRBJ1-3 . TRBV19 CASTPTRGSPGNTIYF TGTGCCAGTACCCCAACGAGGGGTAGTCCTGGAAACACCATATATTTT
. TRBJ1-5 TRBD1 TRBV6-6 CASSYGTGGAGQPQHF TGTGCCAGCAGTTACGGGACAGGGGGCGCAGGTCAGCCCCAGCATTTT
few TRBJ2-2 . TRBV9 CASSEHTGLVGNTGELFF TGTGCCAGCAGCGAACATACAGGGTTGGTGGGCAACACCGGGGAGCTGTTTTTT
. TRBJ2-1 TRBD2 TRBV27 CASSFASGGYNEQFF TGTGCCAGCAGTTTTGCTAGCGGGGGATACAATGAGCAGTTCTTC
. TRBJ2-7 . TRBV30 CAWSVHLTYEQYF TGTGCCTGGAGTGTACACTTGACCTACGAGCAGTACTTC
. TRBJ2-7 . TRBV19 CASSARASSYEQYF TGTGCCAGTAGTGCCCGGGCCTCATCCTACGAGCAGTACTTC
. TRBJ1-5 . TRBV2 CASSEGVGAGNQPQHF TGTGCCAGCAGTGAAGGGGTGGGGGCCGGCAATCAGCCCCAGCATTTT
once TRBJ2-5 . TRBV30 CAWSRGGNQETQYF TGTGCCTGGTCGCGTGGGGGTAACCAAGAGACCCAGTACTTC
once TRBJ1-1 . TRBV5-1 CASTAGGGVGTEAFF TGCGCCAGCACCGCGGGGGGGGGCGTTGGGACTGAAGCTTTCTTT
. TRBJ1-5 . TRBV27 CASSFEGPQPQHF TGTGCCAGCAGTTTCGAGGGACCCCAGCCCCAGCATTTT
. TRBJ1-2 TRBD1 TRBV5-5 CASSLDGDSQWSTF TGTGCCAGCAGCTTGGACGGGGACAGCCAATGGTCCACCTTC
. TRBJ1-2 . TRBV6-1 CASNMQPFGPYGYTF TGTGCCAGCAACATGCAACCCTTTGGACCCTATGGCTACACCTTC
. TRBJ1-1 . TRBV5-1 CASSLEELSTEAFF TGCGCCAGCAGCTTGGAGGAGTTATCCACTGAAGCTTTCTTT
. TRBJ2-1 . TRBV6-4 CASSDSEADEQFF TGTGCCAGCAGTGACTCGGAAGCGGATGAGCAGTTCTTC
. TRBJ2-7 . TRBV5-5 CASSFWAGGWSLEQYF TGTGCCAGCAGCTTTTGGGCCGGCGGGTGGTCTCTCGAGCAGTACTTC
once TRBJ1-2 . TRBV7-2 CASSGGANYGYTF TGTGCCAGCAGCGGCGGAGCTAACTATGGCTACACCTTC
. TRBJ1-2 . TRBV6-5 CASSFSGNCGYTF TGTGCCAGCAGTTTCTCAGGGAACTGTGGCTACACCTTC
once TRBJ1-1 . TRBV13 CASSLVRYGEAFF TGTGCCAGCAGCTTAGTGAGGTACGGTGAAGCTTTCTTT
. TRBJ1-3 . TRBV11-2 CASSLEVSGNTIYF TGTGCCAGCAGCTTAGAAGTCTCTGGAAACACCATATATTTT
. TRBJ2-7 . TRBV5-8 CASRTRVGDEQYF TGTGCCAGCAGGACCAGGGTGGGGGACGAGCAGTACTTC
. TRBJ2-5 . TRBV11-2 CASSLDSQSGETQYF TGTGCCAGCAGCTTAGATAGTCAGTCCGGAGAGACCCAGTACTTC